This TCR beta chain appears in the sequencing data of a study of cytomegalovirus exposure and HLA in healthy donors. Whole-study results and caveats: The listing of 150 or so TCR beta chains classed them as cytomegalovirus-associated.

Notes on this clone: What it recognizes is unknown.

The study ran its PCR with 60 Vbeta and 13 Jbeta primers. TCRdb's table, derived via immunoSEQ multiplex PCR, lists solely in-frame clones and lacks some. Here the sample spans roughly 120,000 clones, more than 70% being singletons. This CDR3 is 13 amino acids long. The germline CDR1 and CDR2 sequences are SNHLY and FYNNEI. Trimming stripped 6 bases from V and 2 bases from J, with 9 bases between. This sequence joins TRBV2 and TRBJ2-3; D gene ambiguous. The sequenced sample was PBMCs. This TCR was recovered from a woman between 55 and 75 years old in good health and CMV-seropositive. The CDR3 nucleotides are TGTGCCAGCAGAAGCGAATACACAGATACGCAGTATTTT. This sequence encodes CASRSEYTDTQYF.